The following is a TCR beta chain sequence with its context. This entry belongs to a study of PD-1 blockade in mismatch repair-deficient tumors. Some clones are missing from TCRdb's copy, which holds only in-frame ones; the method was immunoSEQ multiplex PCR. The sample includes around 50,000 clones, 77% of them seen just once. This CDR3 has 15 amino acids. The germline V gene encodes CDR1 MNHEY and CDR2 SMNVEV (reference sequence). Between the trimmed V and J ends, which lost 2 bases and 2 bases, there was a span of 13 bases. This receptor was obtained from an adult with mismatch repair-deficient cancer. The specimen comprised PBMCs, sampled before pembrolizumab treatment. The chain recombines TRBV27 with TRBJ2-7; D unclear. The CDR3 nucleotides are TGTGCCAGCAGTTTAGAGCAGATTCCTCCCTACGAGCAGTACTTC. Protein sequence: CASSLEQIPPYEQYF.